These T cell receptor beta chains were read from a single sample in a study of T cell changes during pregnancy in multiple sclerosis. Assay: immunoSEQ multiplex PCR; the TCRdb copy retains only in-frame clones and omits some. The top ten hold 1.5% to 2% of the sample, which has more than 80,000 clones, 75% to 95% seen once. Here the sequenced sample was peripheral blood, taken before pregnancy. The receptors shown here come from a female donor with multiple sclerosis, enrolled in a pregnancy study. Both conserved end residues are part of each CDR3. The D gene is left open where the match is weak. Size tells how often a clone was seen (once, few, many) or the class of an expanded clone, and some rows leave it out.

V: TRBV27; D: TRBD1; J: TRBJ1-2; size: few; DNA: TGTGCCAGCAGTTACAGGGGGTTCTATGGCTACACCTTC; CDR3: CASSYRGFYGYTF
V: TRBV19; D: TRBD2; J: TRBJ2-3; size: once; DNA: TGTGCCAGTTCCAGCGGGAGTGGTACAGATACGCAGTATTTT; CDR3: CASSSGSGTDTQYF
V: TRBV7-9; D: TRBD1; J: TRBJ1-5; size: once; DNA: TGTGCCAGCAGCTTCTCGGGGACAGGGGAGCATTTT; CDR3: CASSFSGTGEHF
V: TRBV15; D: .; J: TRBJ2-3; size: once; DNA: TGTGCCACCAGCAGAGACACTACTGGGACAGATACGCAGTATTTT; CDR3: CATSRDTTGTDTQYF
V: TRBV6-4; D: TRBD2; J: TRBJ2-7; size: .; DNA: TGTGCCAGCAGTGACTCTAGCGGGAGATCCTACGAGCAGTACTTC; CDR3: CASSDSSGRSYEQYF
V: TRBV7-3; D: TRBD1; J: TRBJ1-3; size: .; DNA: TGTGCCAGCAGCCCAGGGGACAGGTTCTCTGGAAACACCATATATTTT; CDR3: CASSPGDRFSGNTIYF
V: TRBV27; D: TRBD1; J: TRBJ1-2; size: .; DNA: TGTGCCAGCAGCCTACGGACAGGGGATGGCTACACCTTC; CDR3: CASSLRTGDGYTF
V: TRBV30; D: TRBD1; J: TRBJ1-4; size: once; DNA: TGTGCCTGGAGTTACAGGGGAATGGGAATGGGAAAACTGTTTTTT; CDR3: CAWSYRGMGMGKLFF
V: TRBV2; D: .; J: TRBJ1-5; size: .; DNA: TGTGCCAGCAGTGAGGTTAGGGGTGGCCTTTGGTCCCAGCATTTT; CDR3: CASSEVRGGLWSQHF
V: TRBV4-3; D: .; J: TRBJ2-1; size: .; DNA: TGCGCCAGCAGCCAAGATAGTACAGGCTGGAATGAGCAGTTCTTC; CDR3: CASSQDSTGWNEQFF
V: TRBV7-9; D: TRBD2; J: TRBJ2-3; size: .; DNA: TGTGCCAGCAGCACCCGGGAGGGCACAGATACGCAGTATTTT; CDR3: CASSTREGTDTQYF
V: TRBV7-8; D: .; J: TRBJ1-1; size: .; DNA: TGTGCCAGCAGCTTAGAGGAGCTTCGGAACACTGAAGCTTTCTTT; CDR3: CASSLEELRNTEAFF
V: TRBV28; D: TRBD2; J: TRBJ2-7; size: .; DNA: TGTGCCAGCAGATCCGGGACTAGCTTCTACGAGCAGTACTTC; CDR3: CASRSGTSFYEQYF
V: TRBV10-3; D: TRBD2; J: TRBJ2-6; size: .; DNA: TGTGCCACAACGGGGGGGGACTCTGGGGCCAACGTCCTGACTTTC; CDR3: CATTGGDSGANVLTF
V: TRBV19; D: .; J: TRBJ2-1; size: .; DNA: TGTGCCAGTAGTATTCTCACAGGGTTCGGCTACAATGAGCAGTTCTTC; CDR3: CASSILTGFGYNEQFF
V: TRBV18; D: TRBD1; J: TRBJ2-7; size: .; DNA: TGTGCCAGCTCACCACCGAGACAGGGAACCGAGCAGTACTTC; CDR3: CASSPPRQGTEQYF
V: TRBV6-5; D: .; J: TRBJ1-2; size: .; DNA: TGTGCCAGCAGTTCCACGACAGATTATGGCTACACCTTC; CDR3: CASSSTTDYGYTF
V: TRBV7-9; D: TRBD1; J: TRBJ1-1; size: .; DNA: TGTGCCAGCAGCTTTCCGGACAGGCCTTTTCTGAACACTGAAGCTTTCTTT; CDR3: CASSFPDRPFLNTEAFF
V: TRBV28; D: .; J: TRBJ1-3; size: .; DNA: TGTGCCAGCAGTCCAATCGGGACAAGCTCTGGAAACACCATATATTTT; CDR3: CASSPIGTSSGNTIYF
V: TRBV7-3; D: .; J: TRBJ2-3; size: .; DNA: TGTGCCAGCAGCTTAAGAACAGCACTCACAGATACGCAGTATTTT; CDR3: CASSLRTALTDTQYF
V: TRBV28; D: .; J: TRBJ1-5; size: .; DNA: TGTGCCAGCAGTTTCCGCCGAACGCAGGGCAATCAGCCCCAGCATTTT; CDR3: CASSFRRTQGNQPQHF
V: TRBV7-3; D: TRBD2; J: TRBJ2-1; size: .; DNA: TGTGCCAGCAGCTTAACCCCCCCGGGAGGCTACAATGAGCAGTTCTTC; CDR3: CASSLTPPGGYNEQFF
V: TRBV7-9; D: TRBD1; J: TRBJ2-5; size: once; DNA: TGTGCCAGCAGCCTGGACAGGGGGCGCGGAGAGACCCAGTACTTC; CDR3: CASSLDRGRGETQYF
V: TRBV28; D: .; J: TRBJ1-2; size: .; DNA: TGTGCCAGCAGCCCGGACAGTATCCACTATGGCTACACCTTC; CDR3: CASSPDSIHYGYTF
V: TRBV13; D: .; J: TRBJ2-1; size: .; DNA: TGTGCCAGCAGCTCTACAGGTTGGGACTACAATGAGCAGTTCTTC; CDR3: CASSSTGWDYNEQFF
V: TRBV5-1; D: TRBD1; J: TRBJ2-5; size: .; DNA: TGCGCCAGCAGCTTGGTTCCAGGGGGCAAAGAGACCCAGTACTTC; CDR3: CASSLVPGGKETQYF
V: TRBV11-3; D: TRBD1; J: TRBJ2-2; size: .; DNA: TGTGCCAGCAGCTTAGGATACCGGGACAGGGGCCCCGGGGAGCTGTTTTTT; CDR3: CASSLGYRDRGPGELFF
V: TRBV6-1; D: TRBD2; J: TRBJ2-5; size: .; DNA: TGTGCCAGCAGTCTAGCGGGGCCCAAGCAAGAGACCCAGTACTTC; CDR3: CASSLAGPKQETQYF
V: TRBV30; D: TRBD1; J: TRBJ1-4; size: .; DNA: TGTGCCTGGAGTACAACCCGACAGGGGGTGGGAAAACTGTTTTTT; CDR3: CAWSTTRQGVGKLFF
V: TRBV19; D: .; J: TRBJ1-1; size: .; DNA: TGTGCCAGTAGTATTCTCAGTGGGAACACTGAAGCTTTCTTT; CDR3: CASSILSGNTEAFF
V: TRBV5-1; D: TRBD1; J: TRBJ2-5; size: .; DNA: TGCGCCAGCAGCTTCGCAGGGGGTTTCCAAGAGACCCAGTACTTC; CDR3: CASSFAGGFQETQYF
V: TRBV6-1; D: .; J: TRBJ1-5; size: .; DNA: TGTGCCAGCAGTGAAGAACAATATAGCAATCAGCCCCAGCATTTT; CDR3: CASSEEQYSNQPQHF
V: TRBV4-1; D: .; J: TRBJ2-7; size: .; DNA: TGCGCCAGCAGCCAACCTCACACAGGCAACGAGCAGTACTTC; CDR3: CASSQPHTGNEQYF
V: TRBV28; D: .; J: TRBJ1-1; size: .; DNA: TGTGCCAGCAGTTTGCGGCAGACGAACACTGAAGCTTTCTTT; CDR3: CASSLRQTNTEAFF
V: TRBV27; D: TRBD2; J: TRBJ2-1; size: .; DNA: TGTGCCAGCCACAGGGCTAGCGGGGGCCGCTACAATGAGCAGTTCTTC; CDR3: CASHRASGGRYNEQFF
V: TRBV7-8; D: TRBD2; J: TRBJ2-1; size: once; DNA: TGTGCCAGCAGCTTAGGTCCGGGCGGGAGTTACACGGATGAGCAGTTCTTC; CDR3: CASSLGPGGSYTDEQFF
V: TRBV7-9; D: .; J: TRBJ1-2; size: once; DNA: TGTGCCAGCAGCTTAGGGGAGTCTGATGGCTACACCTTC; CDR3: CASSLGESDGYTF
V: TRBV27; D: TRBD1; J: TRBJ1-4; size: .; DNA: TGTGCCAGCAGTCCCCTGGACAGGACTAATGAAAAACTGTTTTTT; CDR3: CASSPLDRTNEKLFF
V: TRBV6-4; D: TRBD1; J: TRBJ2-3; size: few; DNA: TGTGCCAGCAGTGACTCAGGGGGCGCAGATACGCAGTATTTT; CDR3: CASSDSGGADTQYF
V: TRBV5-1; D: TRBD1; J: TRBJ2-1; size: .; DNA: TGCGCCAGCAGCTTTGGGACAGGATACAATGAGCAGTTCTTC; CDR3: CASSFGTGYNEQFF
V: TRBV4-1; D: .; J: TRBJ2-7; size: .; DNA: TGCGCCAGCAGCCAAGGACCGACAGCCTACTCCTACGAGCAGTACTTC; CDR3: CASSQGPTAYSYEQYF
V: TRBV25-1; D: TRBD1; J: TRBJ1-6; size: .; DNA: TGTGCCAGCACTGAGGGGGCACAAAATTCACCCCTCCACTTT; CDR3: CASTEGAQNSPLHF
V: TRBV18; D: .; J: TRBJ1-6; size: .; DNA: TGTGCCAGCTCACCAGGAGACTCCTATAATTCACCCCTCCACTTT; CDR3: CASSPGDSYNSPLHF
V: TRBV7-2; D: .; J: TRBJ1-1; size: .; DNA: TGTGCCAGCAGCGCCGACAGGAAGTACACTGAAGCTTTCTTT; CDR3: CASSADRKYTEAFF
V: TRBV28; D: .; J: TRBJ2-3; size: .; DNA: TGTGCCAGCAGTTTCGTGAACCGACGGAGGACAGATACGCAGTATTTT; CDR3: CASSFVNRRRTDTQYF
V: TRBV6-5; D: .; J: TRBJ1-2; size: .; DNA: TGTGCCAGCAGTCTGGCCAGGGTGGGGTACTATGGCTACACCTTC; CDR3: CASSLARVGYYGYTF
V: TRBV29-1; D: TRBD2; J: TRBJ2-3; size: .; DNA: TGCAGCGGACTAGCGGGCACAGATACGCAGTATTTT; CDR3: CSGLAGTDTQYF